This T cell receptor beta chain was sequenced during a study of blood T cell repertoires in COVID-19 (dated by TCRdb to 2018 to 2020). For the wider study: Samples covering the acute and convalescent phases of COVID-19 were provided by collaborators in the United States, Italy and Spain. The samples were drawn from two sources: the first 160 participants of the ongoing ImmuneRACE study, and 1,254 subjects contributed by 6 global collaborators. The material from the prospective study consisted of cDNA or gDNA derived from T cells, B-cell-depleted T cells, or PBMCs. Where available, HLA class I and class II types were taken from metadata supplied by the sample provider and were not determined by assay-based typing. A de-identified subject ID, COVID-19 status, age in years and sex were almost always included in the sample metadata. The repertoires were made available in a free public database intended to serve as a resource for research on the immune response to SARS-CoV-2. The dataset comprised deeply sampled blood TCRbeta repertoires from subjects exposed to, actively infected with, or recovered from COVID-19. General findings and caveats noted by the study authors: The amount of clinical and demographic metadata varied by source and participant and was provided uncurated.

The immunoSEQ Assay, a bias-controlled multiplex PCR, was used to amplify TCRbeta CDR3 regions from genomic DNA. In the paper's pipeline: Within the assay, amplification of reference gene primers was used to estimate how many nucleated cells each sample contained. To quantify the absolute abundance of each unique TCRbeta CDR3 rearrangement, sequence reads were collapsed and filtered. For each sample, productive Simpson clonality was calculated as the square root of Simpson's diversity index across productive rearrangements. TCRdb retrieved this table from immuneACCESS and kept in-frame rearrangements only. Not all clones are present; in checked studies, unresolved V genes account for under half, and no reason is known for the remainder. V and J calls and clone size follow that table, whereas D and trimming were derived from the DNA. This sample holds 200,000 to 250,000 clones; about 84% were observed only once. The top ten clones comprise about 4.5% of the sample.

Enrolling through a virtual design, the prospective study's participants ranged in age from roughly 18 to 89 years and lived across 24 United States geographic areas. In the prospective study, cohorts were assigned on the basis of participant-reported clinical history obtained from a screening survey and a study questionnaire. Mobile phlebotomists in the prospective study collected whole blood, serum and a nasopharyngeal or oropharyngeal swab from every participant. Additional blood draws and questionnaires over an approximately two-month period could optionally be provided by prospective study participants. Before DNA extraction, blood samples from the prospective study were shipped at room temperature or frozen. In its sample, this clone was seen a few times. Which antigen it targets is not known. Within one base of it there is no much larger clone, and no base qualities were kept. V and J are truncated by 3 bases and 6 bases respectively, leaving an intervening sequence of 15 bases. Based on the germline V gene, the CDR1 and CDR2 sequences are MNHNS and SASEGT. Inclusive of the bounding cysteine and phenylalanine, the CDR3 is 15 residues long. Only the CDR3 DNA stays, 45 bases, in frame from base 1.

This receptor was identified in a man aged 30-40 years with acute COVID-19. Sequencing input: PBMCs or T cells enriched from blood (not recorded which). The sequence links TRBV6-1 to TRBJ1-5; a tentative D call is TRBD1 (5 bases match). The nucleotide sequence is TGTGCCAGCAGTGACCCGGGGGTAGTGCTTCAGCCCCAGCATTTT. Protein translation: CASSDPGVVLQPQHF.